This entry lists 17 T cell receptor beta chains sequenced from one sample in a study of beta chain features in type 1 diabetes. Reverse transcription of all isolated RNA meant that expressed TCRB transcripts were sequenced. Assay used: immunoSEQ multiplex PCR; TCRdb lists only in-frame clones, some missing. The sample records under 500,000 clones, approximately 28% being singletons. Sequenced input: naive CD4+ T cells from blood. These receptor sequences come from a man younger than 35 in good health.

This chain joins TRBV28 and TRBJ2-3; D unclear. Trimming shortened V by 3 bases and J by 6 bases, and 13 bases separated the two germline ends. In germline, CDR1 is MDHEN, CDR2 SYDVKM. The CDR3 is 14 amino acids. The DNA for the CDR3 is TGTGCCAGCAGTTTCCGCCCCGCCGGTGATACGCAGTATTTT. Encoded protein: CASSFRPAGDTQYF. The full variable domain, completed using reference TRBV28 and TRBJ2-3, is DVKVTQSSRYLVKRTGEKVFLECVQDMDHENMFWYRQDPGLGLRLIYFSYDVKMKEKGDIPEGYSVSREKKERFSLILESASTNQTSMYLCASSFRPAGDTQYFGPGTRLTVL.

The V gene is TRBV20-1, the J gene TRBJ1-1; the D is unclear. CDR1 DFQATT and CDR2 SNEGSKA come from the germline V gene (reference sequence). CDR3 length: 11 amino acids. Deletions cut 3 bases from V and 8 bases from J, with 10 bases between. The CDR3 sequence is CSASPAMEAFF. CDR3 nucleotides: TGCAGTGCTAGCCCAGCCATGGAAGCTTTCTTT.

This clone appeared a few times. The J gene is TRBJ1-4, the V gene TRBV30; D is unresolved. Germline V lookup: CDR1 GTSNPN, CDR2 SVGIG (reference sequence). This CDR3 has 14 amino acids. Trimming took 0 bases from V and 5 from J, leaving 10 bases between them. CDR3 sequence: CAWSVLRRNEKLFF. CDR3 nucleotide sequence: TGTGCCTGGAGTGTACTCAGGAGGAATGAAAAACTGTTTTTT.

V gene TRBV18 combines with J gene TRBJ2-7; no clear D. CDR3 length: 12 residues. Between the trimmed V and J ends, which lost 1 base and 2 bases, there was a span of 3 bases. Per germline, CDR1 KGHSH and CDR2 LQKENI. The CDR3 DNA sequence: TGTGCCAGCTCACCACTAACCTACGAGCAGTACTTC. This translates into CASSPLTYEQYF.

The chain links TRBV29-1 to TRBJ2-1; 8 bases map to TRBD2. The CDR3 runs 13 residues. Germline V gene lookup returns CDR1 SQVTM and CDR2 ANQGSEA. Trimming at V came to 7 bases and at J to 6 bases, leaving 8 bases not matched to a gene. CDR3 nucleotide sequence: TGCAGCGGGGAGCGGGGGATCCTCAATGAGCAGTTCTTC. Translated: CSGERGILNEQFF.

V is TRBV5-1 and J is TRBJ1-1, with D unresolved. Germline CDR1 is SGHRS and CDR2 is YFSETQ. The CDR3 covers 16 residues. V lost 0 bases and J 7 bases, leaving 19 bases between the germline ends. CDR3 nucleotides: TGCGCCAGCAGCTTGGCAGAAGTAGGAGGGTCTGGTGAAGCTTTCTTT. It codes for CASSLAEVGGSGEAFF.

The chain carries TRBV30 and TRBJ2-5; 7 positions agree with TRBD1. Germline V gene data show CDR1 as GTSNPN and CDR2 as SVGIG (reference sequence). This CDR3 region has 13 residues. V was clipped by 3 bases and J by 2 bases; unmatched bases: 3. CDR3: CAWRIQGQETQYF. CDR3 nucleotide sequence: TGTGCCTGGAGAATACAGGGGCAAGAGACCCAGTACTTC.

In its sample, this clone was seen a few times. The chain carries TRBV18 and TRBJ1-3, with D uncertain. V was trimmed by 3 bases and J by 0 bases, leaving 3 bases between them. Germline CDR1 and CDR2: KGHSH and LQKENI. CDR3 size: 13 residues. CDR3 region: CASSPYSGNTIYF. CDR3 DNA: TGTGCCAGCTCACCTTACTCTGGAAACACCATATATTTT.

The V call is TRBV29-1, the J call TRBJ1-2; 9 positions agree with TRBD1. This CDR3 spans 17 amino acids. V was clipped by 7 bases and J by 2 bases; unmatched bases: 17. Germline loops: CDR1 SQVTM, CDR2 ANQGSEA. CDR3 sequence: CSASSGTGTDWNYGYTF. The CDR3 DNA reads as TGCAGCGCCTCTTCCGGGACAGGGACAGATTGGAACTATGGCTACACCTTC.

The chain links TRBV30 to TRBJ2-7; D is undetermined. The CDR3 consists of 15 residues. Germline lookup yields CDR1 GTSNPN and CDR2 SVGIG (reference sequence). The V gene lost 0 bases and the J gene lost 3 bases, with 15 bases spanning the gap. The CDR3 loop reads CAWSVYNGPSYEQYF. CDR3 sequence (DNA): TGTGCCTGGAGTGTTTATAACGGGCCGAGCTACGAGCAGTACTTC.

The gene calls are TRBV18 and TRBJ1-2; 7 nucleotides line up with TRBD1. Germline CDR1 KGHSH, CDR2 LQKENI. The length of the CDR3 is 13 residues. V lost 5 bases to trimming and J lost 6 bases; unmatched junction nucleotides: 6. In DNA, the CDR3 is TGTGCCAGCTCATTCGACAGGGCGAATGGCTACACCTTC. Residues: CASSFDRANGYTF.

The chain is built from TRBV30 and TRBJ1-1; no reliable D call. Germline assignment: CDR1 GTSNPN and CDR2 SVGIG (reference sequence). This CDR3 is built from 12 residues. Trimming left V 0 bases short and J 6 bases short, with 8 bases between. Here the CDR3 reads CAWSVYAAEAFF. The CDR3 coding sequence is TGTGCCTGGAGTGTATATGCGGCTGAAGCTTTCTTT.

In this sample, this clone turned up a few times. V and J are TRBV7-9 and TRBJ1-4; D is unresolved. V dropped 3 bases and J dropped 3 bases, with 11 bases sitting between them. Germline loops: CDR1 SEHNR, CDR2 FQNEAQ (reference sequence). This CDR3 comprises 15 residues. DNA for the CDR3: TGTGCCAGCAGCTTTCAACCGCTTGCTAATGAAAAACTGTTTTTT. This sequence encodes CASSFQPLANEKLFF.

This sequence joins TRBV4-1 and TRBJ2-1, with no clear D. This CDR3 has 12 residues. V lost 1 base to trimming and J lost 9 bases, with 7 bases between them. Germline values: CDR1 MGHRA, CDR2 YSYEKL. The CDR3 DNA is TGCGCCAGCAGCCAAGTTCTGGGTGAGCAGTTCTTC. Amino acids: CASSQVLGEQFF.

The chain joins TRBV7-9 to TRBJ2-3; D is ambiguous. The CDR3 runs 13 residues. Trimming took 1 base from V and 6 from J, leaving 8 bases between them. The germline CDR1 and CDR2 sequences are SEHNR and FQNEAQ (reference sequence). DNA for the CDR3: TGTGCCAGCAGCTTAGATGGAAGGGATACGCAGTATTTT. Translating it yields CASSLDGRDTQYF.

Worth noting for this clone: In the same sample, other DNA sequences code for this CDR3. The CDR3, as DNA: TGTGCCAGCTCACCACCCGGGAGTGAGACCCAGTACTTC. It yields the protein CASSPPGSETQYF. The chain has TRBV18 and TRBJ2-5; D is possibly TRBD2 (6 bases). Germline V lookup: CDR1 KGHSH, CDR2 LQKENI. Trimming removed 0 bases at V and 5 bases at J, with 7 bases between. The CDR3 has 13 residues.

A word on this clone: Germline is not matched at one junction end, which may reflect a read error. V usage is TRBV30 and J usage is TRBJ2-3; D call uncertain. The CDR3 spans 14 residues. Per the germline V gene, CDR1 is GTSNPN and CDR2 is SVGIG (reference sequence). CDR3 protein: CARSALTPTDTQYF. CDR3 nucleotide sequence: TGTGCCCGGAGTGCTCTAACCCCCACAGATACGCAGTATTTT.